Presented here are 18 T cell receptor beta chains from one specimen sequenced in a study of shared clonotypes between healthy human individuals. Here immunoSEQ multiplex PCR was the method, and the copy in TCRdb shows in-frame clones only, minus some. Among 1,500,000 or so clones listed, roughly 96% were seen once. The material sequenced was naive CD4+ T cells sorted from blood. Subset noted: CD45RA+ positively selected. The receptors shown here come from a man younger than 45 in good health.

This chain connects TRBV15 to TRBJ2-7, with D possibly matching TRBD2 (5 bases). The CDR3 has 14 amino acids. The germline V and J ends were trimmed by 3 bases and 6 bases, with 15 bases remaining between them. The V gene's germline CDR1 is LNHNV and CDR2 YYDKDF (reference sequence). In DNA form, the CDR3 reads TGTGCCACCAGCAGGGCTTCCTTCCTAGCCGAGCAGTACTTC. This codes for CATSRASFLAEQYF.

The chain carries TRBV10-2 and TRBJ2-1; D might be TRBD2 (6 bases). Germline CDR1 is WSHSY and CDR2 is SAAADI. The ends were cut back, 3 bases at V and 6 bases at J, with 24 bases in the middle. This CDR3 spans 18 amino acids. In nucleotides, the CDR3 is TGCGCCAGCAGTGAATCAGAGAGTCCCCTGGAGCGGGCCAATGAGCAGTTCTTC. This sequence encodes CASSESESPLERANEQFF.

The CDR3 spells CASRLTGLGLSEQYF. In DNA form, the CDR3 reads TGTGCCAGCAGATTGACAGGGTTGGGATTGAGCGAGCAGTACTTC. This chain uses TRBV28 with TRBJ2-7, with 7 bases lining up with TRBD1. This CDR3 spans 15 amino acids. Trimming removed 6 bases from V and 6 bases from J; junction bases left unmatched: 14. Germline-derived CDR1 and CDR2 are MDHEN and SYDVKM.

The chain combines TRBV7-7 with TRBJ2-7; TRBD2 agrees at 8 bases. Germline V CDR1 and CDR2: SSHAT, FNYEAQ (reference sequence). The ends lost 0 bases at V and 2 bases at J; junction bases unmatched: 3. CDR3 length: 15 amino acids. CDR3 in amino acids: CASSLAAGGPYEQYF. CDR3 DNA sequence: TGTGCCAGCAGCTTAGCCGCGGGGGGACCCTACGAGCAGTACTTC.

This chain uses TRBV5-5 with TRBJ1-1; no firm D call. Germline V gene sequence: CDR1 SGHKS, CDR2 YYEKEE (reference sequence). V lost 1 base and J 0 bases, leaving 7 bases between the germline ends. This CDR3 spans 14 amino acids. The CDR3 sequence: CASSLLQLNTEAFF. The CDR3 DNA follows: TGTGCCAGCAGCTTGCTCCAATTGAACACTGAAGCTTTCTTT.

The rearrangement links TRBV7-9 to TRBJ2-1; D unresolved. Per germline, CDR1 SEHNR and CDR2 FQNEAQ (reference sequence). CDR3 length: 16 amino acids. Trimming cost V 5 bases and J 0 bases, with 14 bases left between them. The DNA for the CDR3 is TGTGCCAGCAGCATTAGCCCAACGGGCTCCTACAATGAGCAGTTCTTC. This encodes CASSISPTGSYNEQFF. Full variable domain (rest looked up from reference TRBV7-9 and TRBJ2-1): DTGVSQNPRHKITKRGQNVTFRCDPISEHNRLYWYRQTLGQGPEFLTYFQNEAQLEKSRLLSDRFSAERPKGSFSTLEIQRTEQGDSAMYLCASSISPTGSYNEQFFGPGTRLTVL.

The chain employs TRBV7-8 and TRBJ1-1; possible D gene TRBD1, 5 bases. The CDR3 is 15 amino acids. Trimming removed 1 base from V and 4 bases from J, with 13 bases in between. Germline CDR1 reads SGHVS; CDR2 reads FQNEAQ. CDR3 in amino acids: CASSLVGARTTEAFF. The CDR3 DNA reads TGTGCCAGCAGCTTAGTCGGGGCGCGGACCACTGAAGCTTTCTTT.

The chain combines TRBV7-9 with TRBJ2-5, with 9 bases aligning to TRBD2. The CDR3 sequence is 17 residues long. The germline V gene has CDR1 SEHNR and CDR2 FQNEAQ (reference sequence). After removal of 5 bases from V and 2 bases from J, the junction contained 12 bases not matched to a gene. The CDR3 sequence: CASSPRRGGAGQETQYF. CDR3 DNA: TGTGCCAGCAGCCCCCGGCGGGGGGGCGCGGGGCAAGAGACCCAGTACTTC.

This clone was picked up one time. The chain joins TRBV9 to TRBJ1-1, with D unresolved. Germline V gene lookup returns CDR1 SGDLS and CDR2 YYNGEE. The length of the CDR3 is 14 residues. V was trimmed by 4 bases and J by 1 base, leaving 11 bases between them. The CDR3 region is CASSPWEGNTEAFF. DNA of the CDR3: TGTGCCAGCAGCCCCTGGGAGGGGAACACTGAAGCTTTCTTT. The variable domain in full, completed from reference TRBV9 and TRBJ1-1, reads DSGVTQTPKHLITATGQRVTLRCSPRSGDLSVYWYQQSLDQGLQFLIQYYNGEERAKGNILERFSAQQFPDLHSELNLSSLELGDSALYFCASSPWEGNTEAFFGQGTRLTVV.

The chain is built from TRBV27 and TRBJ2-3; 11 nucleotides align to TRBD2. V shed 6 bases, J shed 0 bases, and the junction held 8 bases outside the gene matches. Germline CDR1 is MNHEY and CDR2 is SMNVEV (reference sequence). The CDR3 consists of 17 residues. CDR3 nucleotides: TGTGCCAGCAGCCGTATAGCGGGAGGGTCTAGCACAGATACGCAGTATTTT. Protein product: CASSRIAGGSSTDTQYF.

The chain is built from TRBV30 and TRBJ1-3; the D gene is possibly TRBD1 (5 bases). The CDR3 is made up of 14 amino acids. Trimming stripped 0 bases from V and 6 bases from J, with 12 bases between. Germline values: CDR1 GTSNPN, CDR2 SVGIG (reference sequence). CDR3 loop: CAWSVPGLVNTIYF. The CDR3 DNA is TGTGCCTGGAGTGTGCCAGGGTTAGTAAACACCATATATTTT.

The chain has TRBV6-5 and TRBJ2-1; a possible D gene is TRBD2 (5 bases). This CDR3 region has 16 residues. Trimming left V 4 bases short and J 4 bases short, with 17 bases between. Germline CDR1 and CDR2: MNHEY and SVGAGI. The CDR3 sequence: CASSSHSGPGYNEQFF. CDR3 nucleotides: TGTGCCAGCAGTTCCCACAGCGGTCCGGGGTACAATGAGCAGTTCTTC.

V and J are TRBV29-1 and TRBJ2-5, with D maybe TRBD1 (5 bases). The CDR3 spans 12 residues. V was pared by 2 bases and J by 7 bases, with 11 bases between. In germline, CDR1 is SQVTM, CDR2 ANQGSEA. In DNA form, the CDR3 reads TGCAGCGTTGAACAGGTCCAGGGGACCCAGTACTTC. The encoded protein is CSVEQVQGTQYF.

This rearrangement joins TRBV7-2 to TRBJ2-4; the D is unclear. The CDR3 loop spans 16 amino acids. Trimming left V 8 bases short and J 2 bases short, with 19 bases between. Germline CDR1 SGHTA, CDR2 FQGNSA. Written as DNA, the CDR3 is TGTGCCAGCTTGAAGGCCCCATCGACGACCAAAAACATTCAGTACTTC. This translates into CASLKAPSTTKNIQYF.

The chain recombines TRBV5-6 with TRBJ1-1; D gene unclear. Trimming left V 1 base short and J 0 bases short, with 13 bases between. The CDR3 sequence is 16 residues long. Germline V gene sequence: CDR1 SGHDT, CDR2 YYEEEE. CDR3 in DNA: TGTGCCAGCAGCTTGAGGAGGGCCAGGCTGAACACTGAAGCTTTCTTT. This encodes CASSLRRARLNTEAFF.

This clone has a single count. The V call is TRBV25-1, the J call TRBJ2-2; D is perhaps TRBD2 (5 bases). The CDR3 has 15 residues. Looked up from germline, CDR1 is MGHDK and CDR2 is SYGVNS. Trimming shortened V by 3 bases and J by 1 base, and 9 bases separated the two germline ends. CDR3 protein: CASSDSGKNTGELFF. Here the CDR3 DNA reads TGTGCCAGCAGTGATTCCGGGAAGAACACCGGGGAGCTGTTTTTT.

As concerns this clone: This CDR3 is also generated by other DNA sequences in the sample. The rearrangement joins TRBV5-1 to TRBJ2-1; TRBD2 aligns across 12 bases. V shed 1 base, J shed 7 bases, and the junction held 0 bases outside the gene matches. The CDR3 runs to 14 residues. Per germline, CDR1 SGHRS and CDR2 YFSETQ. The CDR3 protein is CASSLLAGGNEQFF. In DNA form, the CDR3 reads TGCGCCAGCAGCTTGCTAGCGGGGGGGAATGAGCAGTTCTTC.

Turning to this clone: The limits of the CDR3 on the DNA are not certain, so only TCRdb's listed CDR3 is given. CDR3: CSVVGQGALMDF. The V and J genes are TRBV29-1 and TRBJ2-7; TRBD1, the D gene given by the table, was not confirmed from the DNA. The CDR3 spans 12 amino acids, including both terminal residues. Looked up from germline, CDR1 is SQVTM and CDR2 is ANQGSEA.